Only a few counts were recorded for the clone carrying this T cell receptor (beta chain). The antigen is undetermined. The V end lost 7 bases, the J end lost 1 base, and 14 bases lay between the germline ends. CDR3 length equals 14 residues. Germline assignment: CDR1 SGHNT and CDR2 YYREEE (reference sequence). Treatment here: oral pan-JAK inhibitor, 5-10 mg twice daily. This sample stems from a study of CD8+ T cells in alopecia areata. Study-wide background: Patients took tofacitinib for 6 to 18 months, followed by 6 drug-free months.

Findings of the study overall: Tofacitinib significantly reduced both scalp clonality and expanded CD8+ clones among the top 100.

Reverse transcription of extracted RNA yielded cDNA, which provided the sequencing template. Generated by immunoSEQ multiplex PCR, the TCRdb table keeps only in-frame clones and is missing some. The sample includes under 350,000 clones, about three fifths of them seen just once. The sequence came from a human donor with alopecia areata. Material: CD4+ T cells sorted from blood, obtained at week 24, from a patient treated with tofacitinib. The chain recombines TRBV5-4 with TRBJ2-5; D is unclear. CDR3 coding DNA: TGTGCCAGCTTCGGGCTAGAGTCCCAAGAGACCCAGTACTTC. It encodes CASFGLESQETQYF.